The source of this TCR beta chain is a study of monozygotic twins with cystic fibrosis. Study conclusions and caveats: Clonality was generally low (median approximately 0.0088), higher in the most severe patients. Co-twins had the most similar V usage for 13 of 16 pairs, J for 8. Age, concordance and disease severity did not associate with shared CDR3 numbers. Nucleotide-identical clonotype sharing was significantly higher within monozygotic CF twin pairs than between unrelated CF individuals.

A remark on this clone: Its antigen is unknown.

Germline V lookup: CDR1 SGHVS, CDR2 FNYEAQ. The trim removed 1 base at V and 8 bases at J, leaving 6 bases unmatched. This CDR3 has 15 residues. The protocol was immunoSEQ multiplex PCR, while the TCRdb copy is restricted to in-frame clones and leaves out a portion. Among roughly 25,000 clones listed, 96% were seen once. The sequenced sample consisted of blood. The TCR was taken from a girl aged 2 to 9 with cystic fibrosis. This sequence joins TRBV7-6 and TRBJ1-4; TRBD1 matches 8 bases. CDR3 DNA: TGTGCCAGCAGCTTAGAAGGGACAGGAACGGAAAAACTGTTTTTT. Translated, it gives CASSLEGTGTEKLFF.